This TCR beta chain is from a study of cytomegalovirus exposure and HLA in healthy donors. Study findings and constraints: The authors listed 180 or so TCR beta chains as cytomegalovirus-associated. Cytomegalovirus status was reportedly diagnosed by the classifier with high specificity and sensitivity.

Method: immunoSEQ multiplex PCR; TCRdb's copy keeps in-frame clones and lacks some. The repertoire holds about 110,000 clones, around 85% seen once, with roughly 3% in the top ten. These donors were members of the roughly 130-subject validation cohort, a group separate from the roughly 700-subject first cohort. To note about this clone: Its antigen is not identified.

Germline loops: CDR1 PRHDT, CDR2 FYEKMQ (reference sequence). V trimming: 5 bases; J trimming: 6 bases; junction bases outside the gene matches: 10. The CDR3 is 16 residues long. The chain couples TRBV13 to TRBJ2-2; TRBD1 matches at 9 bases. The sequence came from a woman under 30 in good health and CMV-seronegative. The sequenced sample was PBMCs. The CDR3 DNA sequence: TGTGCCAGCAGCGCCTTCGGACAGGGGTCCCCCGGGGAGCTGTTTTTT. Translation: CASSAFGQGSPGELFF.